The 20 T cell receptor beta chains below all came from one sample that was sequenced in a study of T cells in Graves' hyperthyroidism and ophthalmopathy. The source material, RNA transcripts, was used to amplify TCR beta CDR3 regions. A set of HTBI primers served as the primers for a first-round RT-PCR of the TCR CDR3. One entry per CDR3 protein results from TCRdb running MiXCR on the multiplex PCR reads. Of about 570,000 distinct CDR3 sequences listed, about 45% are singletons. The sample comprised peripheral blood or thyroid tissue (not recorded which). The receptor source for this set is an adult woman with Graves' disease, either hyperthyroidism or ophthalmopathy (not recorded which).

The chain has TRBV6-5 and TRBJ1-5; the match to TRBD1 covers 9 bases. This CDR3 has 14 residues. Germline CDR1 MNHEY, CDR2 SVGAGI. J was trimmed by 6 bases and V by 6 bases; bases with no gene match: 6. CDR3 in amino acids: CASSTGTGSQPQHF. CDR3 nucleotides: TGTGCCAGCAGCACCGGGACAGGGAGTCAGCCCCAGCATTTT.

The rearrangement joins TRBV15 to TRBJ1-3; a weak D match, TRBD1 (6 bases). The CDR3 extends over 17 amino acids. Germline-derived CDR1 and CDR2 are LNHNV and YYDKDF (reference sequence). V was cut by 4 bases and J by 0 bases, with 16 bases left in between. The DNA for the CDR3 is TGTGCCACCAGCACCCCCTTAGGACAGAGCTCTGGAAACACCATATATTTT. Residues: CATSTPLGQSSGNTIYF.

The rearrangement joins TRBV20-1 to TRBJ1-5; D not resolved. The CDR3 consists of 15 residues. Germline CDR1 is DFQATT and CDR2 is SNEGSKA (reference sequence). Trimming cost V 0 bases and J 4 bases, with 13 bases left between them. The CDR3 nucleotides read TGCAGTGCTAGAGATGAAGTGTTGGCTAATCAGCCCCAGCATTTT. Its protein product is CSARDEVLANQPQHF.

Note on this clonotype: An end of the junction does not agree with germline; a read error may underlie this. This chain links TRBV7-2 with TRBJ2-7; TRBD1 matches 8 bases. Germline V lookup: CDR1 SGHTA, CDR2 FQGNSA. CDR3 length: 14 residues. CDR3 sequence (DNA): TGTGCCAGTAGCTTGGACAGGGAGAACTACGAGCAGTACTTC. This sequence encodes CASSLDRENYEQYF.

CDR3 region: CASRQGASYNSPLHF. The CDR3 DNA reads as TGTGCCAGCAGGCAGGGGGCTTCCTATAATTCACCCCTCCACTTT. The chain carries TRBV6-5 and TRBJ1-6; 8 bases fit TRBD1. From germline, CDR1 is MNHEY and CDR2 SVGAGI. This CDR3 is built from 15 residues. V lost 6 bases, J lost 1 base, and 2 bases stayed unmatched.

The chain is built from TRBV2 and TRBJ2-3; 12 nucleotides agree with TRBD1. Trimming at V came to 2 bases and at J to 4 bases, leaving 4 bases not matched to a gene. CDR1 SNHLY and CDR2 FYNNEI come from the germline V gene. The CDR3 loop spans 16 amino acids. CDR3 DNA: TGTGCCAGCAGTGAAAGGGGGACAGGGGGCGCAGATACGCAGTATTTT. This gives the protein CASSERGTGGADTQYF.

This clonotype was observed many times. The rearrangement links TRBV30 to TRBJ1-1; 7 bases are shared with TRBD1. Germline V CDR1 and CDR2: GTSNPN, SVGIG (reference sequence). The junction had 5 bases not matched to a gene; V was cut back by 1 base and J by 0 bases. CDR3 length: 15 residues. DNA for the CDR3: TGTGCCTGGAGTGGAACCAGGGGGGTGAACACTGAAGCTTTCTTT. Encoded protein: CAWSGTRGVNTEAFF. The full variable domain, with the rest looked up from reference TRBV30 and TRBJ1-1, is SQTIHQWPATLVQPVGSPLSLECTVEGTSNPNLYWYRQAAGRGLQLLFYSVGIGQISSEVPQNLSASRPQDRQFILSSKKLLLSDSGFYLCAWSGTRGVNTEAFFGQGTRLTVV.

This clonotype has more than one count but fewer than ten. The V and J genes are TRBV7-8 and TRBJ1-5; the D is unclear. The J call may be wrong; the DNA end is better matched by TRBJ2-3. The V gene's germline CDR1 is SGHVS and CDR2 FQNEAQ. The CDR3 spans 12 residues. In nucleotides, the CDR3 is TGTGCCAGCAGCTTATCGACCCACGACCAGTATTTT. Encoded protein: CASSLSTHDQYF.

This sequence joins TRBV18 and TRBJ1-5, with D perhaps TRBD1 (5 bases). The V and J ends lost 7 bases and 1 base respectively, with 8 bases between them. Germline V gene lookup returns CDR1 KGHSH and CDR2 LQKENI. CDR3 size: 13 residues. CDR3 nucleotides: TGTGCCAGCTTATGGGGCAGCAATCAGCCCCAGCATTTT. Residues: CASLWGSNQPQHF.

Many counts were recorded for this clonotype. The chain couples TRBV14 to TRBJ1-6; D is ambiguous. The CDR3 sequence is 13 residues long. The V end was cut by 1 base, the J end by 10 bases, with 8 bases between. Per the germline V gene, CDR1 is SGHDN and CDR2 is FVKESK. CDR3 region: CASSQAGRSPLHF. In nucleotides, the CDR3 is TGTGCCAGCAGCCAAGCCGGGAGGTCACCCCTCCACTTT.

The chain joins TRBV29-1 to TRBJ2-6; D gene uncertain. The CDR3 contains 14 residues. Trimming took off 4 bases at V and 0 bases at J, with 7 bases between the two ends. The germline gives CDR1 SQVTM, CDR2 ANQGSEA. DNA for the CDR3: TGCAGCGTTGCGGCCGACTCTGGGGCCAACGTCCTGACTTTC. This codes for CSVAADSGANVLTF.

The rearrangement uses TRBV29-1 and TRBJ1-2; perhaps TRBD1 as D (5 bases). In germline, CDR1 is SQVTM, CDR2 ANQGSEA. The ends were cut back, 8 bases at V and 2 bases at J, with 15 bases in the middle. CDR3 length: 13 residues. DNA for the CDR3: TGCAGCTTAGGGGCAGGTGCGAACTATGGCTACACCTTC. It codes for CSLGAGANYGYTF.

This clonotype was counted ten times or more. The gene calls are TRBV20-1 and TRBJ1-2; TRBD1 agrees at 9 bases. The germline CDR1 and CDR2 sequences are DFQATT and SNEGSKA (reference sequence). The ends lost 3 bases at V and 7 bases at J; junction bases unmatched: 12. This CDR3 has 15 residues. CDR3 loop: CSASSVGTGRGGYTF. The CDR3 DNA is TGCAGTGCTAGTTCAGTCGGGACAGGGCGTGGTGGCTACACCTTC.

The genes are TRBV28 and TRBJ2-7; D is undetermined. Trimming removed 7 bases at V and 1 base at J, with 14 bases between. The CDR3 length is 14 residues. CDR1 and CDR2 from the germline V gene are MDHEN and SYDVKM. As DNA, the CDR3 is TGTGCCAGCAAGTCGGACGGCTATTCCTACGAGCAGTACTTC. Its protein is CASKSDGYSYEQYF.

The genes are TRBV2 and TRBJ2-7; the D gene is possibly TRBD2 (5 bases). V was clipped by 4 bases and J by 5 bases, with 15 bases between them. The CDR3 totals 14 residues. Germline lookup yields CDR1 SNHLY and CDR2 FYNNEI. The DNA of the CDR3 is TGTGCCAGCAGTGGGCCCGGGGTTGTGAACGAGCAGTACTTC. This translates into CASSGPGVVNEQYF. The complete variable domain, with remaining parts taken from reference TRBV2 and TRBJ2-7, reads EPEVTQTPSHQVTQMGQEVILRCVPISNHLYFYWYRQILGQKVEFLVSFYNNEISEKSEIFDDQFSVERPDGSNFTLKIRSTKLEDSAMYFCASSGPGVVNEQYFGPGTRLTVT.

This clonotype was picked up a small number of times. V gene TRBV27 combines with J gene TRBJ1-2, with 8 bases identical to TRBD1. The CDR3 sequence is 15 residues long. Germline CDR1 is MNHEY and CDR2 is SMNVEV (reference sequence). Trimming cost V 7 bases and J 8 bases; bases outside gene matches: 15. As DNA, the CDR3 is TGTGCCAGCACATCTAACCGGGACAGGCCCCAGGGCTACACCTTC. Translation gives CASTSNRDRPQGYTF.

At least ten counts were recorded for this clonotype. CDR3 protein: CAWSLGATRAQYF. DNA for the CDR3: TGTGCCTGGTCTCTCGGCGCGACCAGGGCCCAGTACTTC. This chain uses TRBV30 with TRBJ2-5; TRBD1 might be the D (5 bases). V was clipped by 5 bases and J by 9 bases, with 19 bases between them. Germline V CDR1 and CDR2: GTSNPN, SVGIG (reference sequence). The CDR3 totals 13 residues.

The chain is built from TRBV29-1 and TRBJ1-2, with D possibly TRBD1 on 5 matching bases. Germline loops: CDR1 SQVTM, CDR2 ANQGSEA. Trimming shortened V by 8 bases and J by 4 bases, and 20 bases separated the two germline ends. The CDR3 runs 14 residues. The CDR3 sequence: CSLAVYQGSYGYTF. CDR3 sequence (DNA): TGCAGCTTGGCTGTCTATCAGGGAAGCTATGGCTACACCTTC.

This clonotype was recorded a few times. The V gene is TRBV19, the J gene TRBJ2-7; possible D gene TRBD1, 5 bases. This CDR3 is 13 amino acids long. Trimming pared 3 bases from V and 0 bases from J, leaving 6 bases between. Germline V gene data show CDR1 as LNHDA and CDR2 as SQIVND (reference sequence). CDR3 nucleotide sequence: TGTGCCAGTAGTATTGACAGCTCCTACGAGCAGTACTTC. Its translation is CASSIDSSYEQYF. Variable domain in full (rest from reference TRBV19 and TRBJ2-7): DGGITQSPKYLFRKEGQNVTLSCEQNLNHDAMYWYRQDPGQGLRLIYYSQIVNDFQKGDIAEGYSVSREKKESFPLTVTSAQKNPTAFYLCASSIDSSYEQYFGPGTRLTVT.

In this sample, this clonotype turned up many times. The chain combines TRBV7-2 with TRBJ2-7; 7 nucleotides align to TRBD1. Germline CDR1 SGHTA, CDR2 FQGNSA. The V and J ends lost 4 bases and 2 bases, in that order; junction bases with no gene match: 5. The CDR3 is made up of 14 amino acids. CDR3 loop: CASSSTGWAYEQYF. DNA of the CDR3: TGTGCCAGCAGCTCGACAGGGTGGGCCTACGAGCAGTACTTC.